A selection of T cell receptor beta chains follows, all from one sample in a study of T cell changes during pregnancy in multiple sclerosis. Data came from immunoSEQ multiplex PCR; TCRdb stores just in-frame clones and leaves some out. The table shows fewer than 45,000 clones, with 90% occurring only once. Sequences were derived from peripheral blood, sampled in the third trimester of pregnancy. The origin of the receptors is a female donor in good health, enrolled as a control in a pregnancy study. Both conserved end residues are part of each CDR3. Each record gives: J gene, V gene, CDR3 length, clone size, D gene, CDR3 protein, CDR3 DNA. D genes are given only for firm matches. For some rows the clone size is stated as once, few or many, or as a class when expanded; others skip it.

TRBJ2-5 | TRBV28 | 16 | - | - | CASSSSMAAYQETQYF | TGTGCCAGCAGCTCTAGTATGGCAGCCTACCAAGAGACCCAGTACTTC
TRBJ1-5 | TRBV10-3 | 13 | - | - | CAISETGNQPQHF | TGTGCCATCAGTGAGACGGGCAATCAGCCCCAGCATTTT
TRBJ1-4 | TRBV2 | 13 | - | - | CASSPTGFEKLFF | TGTGCCAGCAGTCCTACAGGATTCGAAAAACTGTTTTTT
TRBJ1-2 | TRBV4-3 | 13 | - | - | CASTHQGGHGYTF | TGCGCCAGCACCCACCAGGGAGGGCATGGCTACACCTTC
TRBJ2-7 | TRBV5-1 | 15 | - | TRBD2 | CASSSGTSGIYEQYF | TGCGCCAGCAGCTCCGGGACTAGCGGGATCTACGAGCAGTACTTC
TRBJ1-4 | TRBV7-9 | 15 | - | - | CASSLMAATNEKLFF | TGTGCCAGCAGCCTGATGGCAGCAACTAATGAAAAACTGTTTTTT
TRBJ1-2 | TRBV27 | 13 | - | - | CASSRGEGSGYTF | TGTGCCAGCAGTAGAGGCGAAGGAAGTGGCTACACCTTC
TRBJ2-3 | TRBV6-6 | 16 | - | - | CASSSLDSLGTDTQYF | TGTGCCAGCAGTTCCCTTGACTCCCTCGGCACAGATACGCAGTATTTT
TRBJ2-7 | TRBV11-2 | 14 | - | TRBD2 | CASSLVGGSYEQYF | TGTGCCAGCAGCTTAGTGGGGGGGAGCTACGAGCAGTACTTC
TRBJ1-3 | TRBV15 | 15 | - | - | CATSRQGSGGNTIYF | TGTGCCACCAGCAGACAGGGGAGCGGTGGAAACACCATATATTTT
TRBJ2-5 | TRBV11-1 | 15 | - | - | CASSLSDRGGETQYF | TGTGCCAGCAGCTTAAGTGATAGGGGTGGAGAGACCCAGTACTTC
TRBJ1-1 | TRBV5-6 | 18 | - | TRBD1 | CASSLVPGTGEMSTEAFF | TGTGCCAGCAGTTTGGTCCCCGGGACAGGGGAGATGAGCACTGAAGCTTTCTTT
TRBJ2-1 | TRBV5-6 | 15 | once | TRBD1 | CASTLTGDNYNEQFF | TGTGCCAGCACCTTGACAGGGGACAACTACAATGAGCAGTTCTTC
TRBJ2-3 | TRBV5-1 | 15 | many | TRBD2 | CASSYSGGPLNTQYF | TGCGCCAGCAGTTATAGCGGGGGCCCTCTAAATACGCAGTATTTT
TRBJ2-1 | TRBV9 | 17 | - | - | CASSRRGEGSSYNEQFF | TGTGCCAGCAGTCGTAGGGGGGAGGGCAGCTCCTACAATGAGCAGTTCTTC
TRBJ1-1 | TRBV27 | 15 | - | - | CASSFSTERHRGAFF | TGTGCCAGCAGCTTCTCGACAGAACGCCACCGCGGAGCTTTCTTT
TRBJ2-3 | TRBV7-6 | 17 | - | - | CASSLEGTWGLTDTQYF | TGTGCCAGCAGCTTAGAAGGCACTTGGGGGCTCACAGATACGCAGTATTTT
TRBJ2-3 | TRBV7-7 | 15 | - | TRBD1 | CASSPGQGSTDTQYF | TGTGCTAGCAGCCCCGGACAGGGTAGCACAGATACGCAGTATTTT
TRBJ1-3 | TRBV7-9 | 14 | - | TRBD1 | CASSLEVRDRAAFF | TGTGCCAGCAGCTTAGAGGTTCGGGACAGAGCCGCTTTTTTT
TRBJ2-7 | TRBV7-9 | 15 | - | TRBD1 | CASSSSTGGAYEQYF | TGTGCCAGCAGCTCTTCGACAGGGGGAGCCTACGAGCAGTACTTC
TRBJ2-2 | TRBV6-1 | 13 | - | TRBD1 | CASSVNRGGELFF | TGTGCCAGCAGCGTTAACAGGGGCGGGGAGCTGTTTTTT
TRBJ1-3 | TRBV18 | 14 | - | - | CASRKVGRGNTIYF | TGTGCCAGCCGCAAAGTGGGGAGAGGAAACACCATATATTTT
TRBJ2-1 | TRBV6-5 | 14 | - | TRBD2 | CASATGRDYNEQFF | TGTGCCAGCGCGACGGGGAGGGACTACAATGAGCAGTTCTTC
TRBJ2-7 | TRBV2 | 14 | - | TRBD2 | CASRVGLAGVTVGF | TGTGCAAGCAGGGTAGGACTAGCGGGGGTCACGGTTGGTTTC
TRBJ1-6 | TRBV4-2 | 15 | - | - | CASSQERGQELPLHF | TGTGCCAGCAGCCAAGAAAGAGGACAAGAATTACCCCTCCACTTT
TRBJ2-1 | TRBV11-2 | 11 | - | - | CASSQNNEQFF | TGTGCCAGCAGCCAGAACAATGAGCAGTTCTTC
TRBJ1-3 | TRBV28 | 17 | few | TRBD1 | CASSPSLGQGSGNTIYF | TGTGCCAGCAGCCCTTCTCTCGGACAGGGCTCTGGAAACACCATATATTTT
TRBJ1-2 | TRBV6-4 | 14 | - | - | CASSEGESNYGYTF | TGTGCCAGCAGCGAGGGAGAATCTAACTATGGCTACACCTTC
TRBJ1-6 | TRBV4-2 | 17 | once | - | CASSHGQRPTYNSPLHF | TGTGCCAGCAGCCATGGACAGCGACCCACCTATAATTCACCCCTCCACTTT
TRBJ2-5 | TRBV7-2 | 14 | - | - | CASSIWGIEETQYF | TGTGCCAGCAGCATATGGGGCATAGAAGAGACCCAGTACTTC
TRBJ2-2 | TRBV28 | 14 | once | - | CASSRPRDTGELFF | TGTGCCAGCAGTCGACCCAGGGACACCGGGGAGCTGTTTTTT
TRBJ2-7 | TRBV25-1 | 16 | - | TRBD1 | CASSSRKGQGAYEQYF | TGTGCCAGCAGTAGCAGAAAGGGACAGGGGGCCTACGAGCAGTACTTC
TRBJ2-7 | TRBV4-3 | 15 | - | TRBD1 | CASSLADRGLHEQYF | TGCGCCAGCAGCCTCGCGGACAGGGGACTCCACGAGCAGTACTTC
TRBJ2-3 | TRBV12-5 | 14 | - | - | CASGPPAEADTQYF | TGTGCTAGTGGCCCTCCCGCCGAGGCAGATACGCAGTATTTT
TRBJ1-1 | TRBV10-2 | 13 | - | - | CASSLPRGTEAFF | TGCGCCAGCAGCCTACCTCGGGGCACTGAAGCTTTCTTT
TRBJ2-3 | TRBV15 | 16 | - | TRBD2 | CATSRVSGGGTDTQYF | TGTGCCACCAGCAGAGTTAGCGGGGGGGGAACAGATACGCAGTATTTT
TRBJ1-6 | TRBV30 | 17 | - | - | CAWSVEGKSSYNSPLHF | TGTGCCTGGAGTGTGGAGGGAAAGAGCTCCTATAATTCACCCCTCCACTTT
TRBJ1-6 | TRBV27 | 17 | - | TRBD1 | CASSSPRTGGVGSPLHF | TGTGCCAGCAGTTCCCCGAGGACAGGGGGAGTCGGTTCACCCCTCCACTTT
TRBJ1-6 | TRBV2 | 15 | - | TRBD1 | CASRARDRVSSPLHF | TGTGCCAGCAGAGCCCGGGACAGGGTTTCATCACCCCTCCACTTT
TRBJ1-6 | TRBV5-6 | 17 | - | TRBD1 | CASSLYYSTGPNSPLHF | TGTGCCAGCAGCTTGTATTACTCGACAGGGCCAAATTCACCCCTCCACTTT
TRBJ2-7 | TRBV27 | 13 | - | - | CATGRSGGNEQYF | TGTGCCACAGGGAGGTCGGGGGGCAACGAGCAGTACTTC
TRBJ1-6 | TRBV7-9 | 17 | - | - | CDKPSRPPTANNSPLHF | TGCGATAAGCCGTCGCGGCCCCCGACGGCTAATAATTCACCCCTCCACTTT
TRBJ2-2 | TRBV19 | 19 | - | TRBD2 | CASSNLGLAGVFHTGELFF | TGTGCCAGTAGTAATCTGGGACTAGCGGGAGTGTTCCACACCGGGGAGCTGTTTTTT
TRBJ2-7 | TRBV2 | 16 | - | TRBD1 | CASSPGTGLSSYEQYF | TGTGCCAGCAGTCCCGGGACAGGGTTGAGCTCCTACGAGCAGTACTTC
TRBJ1-6 | TRBV7-3 | 13 | - | - | CASSPGGDSPLHF | TGTGCCAGCAGCCCGGGAGGCGATTCACCCCTCCACTTT
TRBJ2-7 | TRBV4-1 | 13 | - | - | CASSQGYGALEFF | TGCGCCAGCAGCCAAGGATATGGCGCACTAGAATTCTTC
TRBJ1-1 | TRBV7-6 | 16 | - | - | CASSLTAGRENTEAFF | TGTGCCAGCAGCTTAACGGCCGGGCGGGAGAACACTGAAGCTTTCTTT
TRBJ1-4 | TRBV5-8 | 15 | - | - | CASSPGRAVNEKLFF | TGTGCCAGCAGCCCCGGGAGGGCTGTTAATGAAAAACTGTTTTTT
TRBJ2-3 | TRBV25-1 | 13 | - | TRBD1 | CASSISGGDTQYF | TGTGCCAGCAGTATATCAGGGGGAGATACGCAGTATTTT
TRBJ2-7 | TRBV7-9 | 14 | few | - | CASSTAGFSYEQYF | TGTGCCAGCAGTACCGCCGGGTTCTCCTACGAGCAGTACTTC
TRBJ2-7 | TRBV10-2 | 13 | - | - | CASRWTTAYEQYF | TGCGCCAGCAGATGGACAACCGCCTACGAGCAGTACTTC
TRBJ1-5 | TRBV27 | 14 | - | TRBD1 | CASSLTGGPEPQHF | TGTGCCAGCAGTTTGACAGGGGGCCCAGAGCCCCAGCATTTT
TRBJ2-1 | TRBV27 | 15 | - | TRBD2 | CASSPWETSGNEQFF | TGTGCCAGCAGTCCATGGGAGACTAGCGGTAATGAGCAGTTCTTC
TRBJ1-1 | TRBV7-9 | 12 | - | TRBD1 | CASRDRVTEAFF | TGTGCCAGCCGGGACAGGGTAACTGAAGCTTTCTTT